Given below is one T cell receptor beta chain in context. Profiling relied on immunoSEQ multiplex PCR, and the TCRdb table lists in-frame clones only, not all of them. The profile covers tens of thousands of clones, with about 88% appearing a single time and approximately 4.9% taken by the ten largest. This CDR3 comprises 19 residues. The V gene lost 2 bases and the J gene lost 0 bases, with 20 bases spanning the gap. Germline loops: CDR1 SGDLS, CDR2 YYNGEE. The data are from a study of graft-versus-host responses after intestinal transplantation. The sequence came from a human patient who received an intestinal transplant, so some T cells may come from the graft donor. This rearrangement joins TRBV9 to TRBJ2-2, with D hard to call. This material consisted of PBMCs, taken roughly ten weeks after intestinal transplantation. The CDR3 nucleotides are TGTGCCAGCAGCGTGGGGATTGGACGTATACTCGCGAACACCGGGGAGCTGTTTTTT. Translation: CASSVGIGRILANTGELFF.